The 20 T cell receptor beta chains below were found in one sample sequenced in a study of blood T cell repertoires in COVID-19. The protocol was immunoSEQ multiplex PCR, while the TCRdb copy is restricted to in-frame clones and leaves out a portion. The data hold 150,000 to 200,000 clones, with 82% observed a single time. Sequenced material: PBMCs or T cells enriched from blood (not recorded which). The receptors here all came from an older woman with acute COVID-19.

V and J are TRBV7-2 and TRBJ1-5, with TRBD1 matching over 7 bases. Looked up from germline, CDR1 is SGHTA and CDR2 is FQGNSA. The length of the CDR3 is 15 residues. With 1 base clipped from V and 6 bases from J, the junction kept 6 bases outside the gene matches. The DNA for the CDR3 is TGTGCCAGCAGCTTAGGACAGGGTTTTAGTCAGCCCCAGCATTTT. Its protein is CASSLGQGFSQPQHF.

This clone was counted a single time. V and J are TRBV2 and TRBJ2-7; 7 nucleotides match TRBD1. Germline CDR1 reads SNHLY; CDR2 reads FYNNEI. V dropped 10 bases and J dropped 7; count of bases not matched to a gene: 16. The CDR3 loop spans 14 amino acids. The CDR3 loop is CATYRTEGAREQYF. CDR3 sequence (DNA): TGTGCCACCTACCGGACAGAGGGGGCGAGGGAGCAGTACTTC. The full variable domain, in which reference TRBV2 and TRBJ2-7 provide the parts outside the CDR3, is EPEVTQTPSHQVTQMGQEVILRCVPISNHLYFYWYRQILGQKVEFLVSFYNNEISEKSEIFDDQFSVERPDGSNFTLKIRSTKLEDSAMYFCATYRTEGAREQYFGPGTRLTVT.

CDR3 in amino acids: CASSIGEVSGEQFF. CDR3 DNA: TGTGCCAGTAGTATTGGTGAGGTAAGCGGTGAGCAGTTCTTC. The genes are TRBV19 and TRBJ2-1; TRBD2 is a possible D gene (5 bases). The CDR3 has 14 residues. V was shortened by 3 bases and J by 9 bases, with 15 bases between the two germline ends. CDR1 and CDR2 (germline): LNHDA, SQIVND (reference sequence).

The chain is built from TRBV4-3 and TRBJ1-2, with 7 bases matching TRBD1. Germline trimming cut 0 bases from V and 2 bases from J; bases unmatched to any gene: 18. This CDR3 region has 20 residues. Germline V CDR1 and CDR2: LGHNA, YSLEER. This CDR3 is CASSQEVGGETGSRNYGYTF. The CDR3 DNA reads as TGCGCCAGCAGCCAAGAGGTAGGGGGCGAGACAGGCAGTCGAAACTATGGCTACACCTTC.

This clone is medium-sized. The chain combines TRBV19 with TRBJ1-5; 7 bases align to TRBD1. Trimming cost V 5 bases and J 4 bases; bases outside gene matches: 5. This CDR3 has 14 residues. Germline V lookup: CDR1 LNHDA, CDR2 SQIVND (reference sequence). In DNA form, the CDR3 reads TGTGCCAGTAGTTTCTCGACAGGGAATCAGCCCCAGCATTTT. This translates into CASSFSTGNQPQHF.

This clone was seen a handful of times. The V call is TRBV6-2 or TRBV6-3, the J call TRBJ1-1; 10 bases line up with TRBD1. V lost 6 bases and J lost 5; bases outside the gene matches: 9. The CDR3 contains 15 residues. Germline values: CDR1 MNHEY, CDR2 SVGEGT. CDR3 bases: TGTGCCAGCAGCGGCGCCGGACAGGGGGAGACTGAAGCTTTCTTT. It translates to CASSGAGQGETEAFF.

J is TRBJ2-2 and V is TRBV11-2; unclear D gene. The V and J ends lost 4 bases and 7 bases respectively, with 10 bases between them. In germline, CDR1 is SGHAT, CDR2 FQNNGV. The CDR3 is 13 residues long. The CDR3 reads CASSSRQGGELFF. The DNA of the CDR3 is TGTGCCAGCAGCTCAAGACAAGGCGGGGAGCTGTTTTTT.

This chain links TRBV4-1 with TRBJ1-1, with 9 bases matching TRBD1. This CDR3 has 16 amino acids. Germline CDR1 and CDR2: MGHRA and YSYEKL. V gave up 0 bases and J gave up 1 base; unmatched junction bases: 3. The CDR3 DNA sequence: TGCGCCAGCAGCCAAGATCGGACAGGGGAGAACACTGAAGCTTTCTTT. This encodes CASSQDRTGENTEAFF.

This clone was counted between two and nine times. The CDR3: CASSADRAHEQYF. The CDR3 nucleotides are TGTGCCAGCAGCGCCGACAGGGCCCACGAGCAGTACTTC. The chain joins TRBV7-2 to TRBJ2-7, with 7 positions matching TRBD1. This CDR3 has 13 residues. CDR1 and CDR2 from the germline V gene are SGHTA and FQGNSA. After removal of 5 bases from V and 5 bases from J, the junction contained 6 bases not matched to a gene.

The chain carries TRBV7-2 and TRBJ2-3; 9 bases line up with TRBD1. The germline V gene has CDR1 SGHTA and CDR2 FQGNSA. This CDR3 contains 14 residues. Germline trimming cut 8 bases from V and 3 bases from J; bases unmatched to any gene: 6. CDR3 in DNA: TGTGCCAGCGCAACAGGGGGCGGGACAGATACGCAGTATTTT. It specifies CASATGGGTDTQYF.

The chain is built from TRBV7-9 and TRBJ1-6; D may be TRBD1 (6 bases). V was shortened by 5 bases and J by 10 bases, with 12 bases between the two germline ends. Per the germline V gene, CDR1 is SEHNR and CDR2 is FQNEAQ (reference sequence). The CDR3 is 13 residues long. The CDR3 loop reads CASSGDIGSPLHF. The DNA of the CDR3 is TGTGCCAGCAGCGGGGACATCGGATCACCCCTCCACTTT. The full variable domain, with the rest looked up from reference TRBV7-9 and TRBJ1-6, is DTGVSQNPRHKITKRGQNVTFRCDPISEHNRLYWYRQTLGQGPEFLTYFQNEAQLEKSRLLSDRFSAERPKGSFSTLEIQRTEQGDSAMYLCASSGDIGSPLHFGNGTRLTVT.

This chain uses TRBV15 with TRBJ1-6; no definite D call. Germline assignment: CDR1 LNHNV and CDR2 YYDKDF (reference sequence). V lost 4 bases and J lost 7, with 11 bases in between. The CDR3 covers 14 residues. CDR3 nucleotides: TGTGCCACCAGCAATCCGGTTGAAAATTCACCCCTCCACTTT. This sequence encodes CATSNPVENSPLHF.

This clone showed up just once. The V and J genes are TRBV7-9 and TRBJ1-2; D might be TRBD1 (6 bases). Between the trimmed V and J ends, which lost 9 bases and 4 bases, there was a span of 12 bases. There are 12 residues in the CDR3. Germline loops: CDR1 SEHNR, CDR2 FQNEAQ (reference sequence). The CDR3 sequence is CASTATGYGYTF. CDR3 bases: TGTGCCAGTACCGCGACAGGCTATGGCTACACCTTC. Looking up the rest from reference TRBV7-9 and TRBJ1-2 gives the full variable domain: DTGVSQNPRHKITKRGQNVTFRCDPISEHNRLYWYRQTLGQGPEFLTYFQNEAQLEKSRLLSDRFSAERPKGSFSTLEIQRTEQGDSAMYLCASTATGYGYTFGSGTRLTVV.

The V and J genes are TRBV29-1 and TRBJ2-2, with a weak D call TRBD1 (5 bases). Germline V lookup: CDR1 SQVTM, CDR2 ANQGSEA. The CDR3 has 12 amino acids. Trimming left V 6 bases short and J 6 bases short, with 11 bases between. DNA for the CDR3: TGCAGCGTAGCCAGGGTAGCCGGGGAGCTGTTTTTT. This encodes CSVARVAGELFF.

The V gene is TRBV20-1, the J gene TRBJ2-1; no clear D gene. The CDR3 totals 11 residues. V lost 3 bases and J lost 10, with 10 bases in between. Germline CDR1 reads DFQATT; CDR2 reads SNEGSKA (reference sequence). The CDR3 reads CSARLELEQFF. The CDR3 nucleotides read TGCAGTGCTAGGTTAGAACTAGAGCAGTTCTTC.

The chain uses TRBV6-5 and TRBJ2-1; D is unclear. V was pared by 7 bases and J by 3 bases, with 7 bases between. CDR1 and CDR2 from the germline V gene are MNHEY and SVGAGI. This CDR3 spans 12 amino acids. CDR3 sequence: CASNSRYNEQFF. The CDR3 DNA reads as TGTGCCAGCAATAGCCGCTACAATGAGCAGTTCTTC.

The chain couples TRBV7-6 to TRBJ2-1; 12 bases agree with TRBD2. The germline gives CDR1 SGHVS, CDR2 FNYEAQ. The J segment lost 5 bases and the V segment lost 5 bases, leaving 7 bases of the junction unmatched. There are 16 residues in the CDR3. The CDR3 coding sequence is TGTGCCAGCAGCCCTAGACTAGCGGGAGTCCACAATGAGCAGTTCTTC. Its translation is CASSPRLAGVHNEQFF.

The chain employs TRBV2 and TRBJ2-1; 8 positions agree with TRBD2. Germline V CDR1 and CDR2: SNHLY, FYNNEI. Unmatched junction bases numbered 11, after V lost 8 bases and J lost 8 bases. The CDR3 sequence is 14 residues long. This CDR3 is CASAWSGRGYEQFF. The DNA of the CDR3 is TGTGCCAGCGCCTGGAGCGGGAGAGGCTATGAGCAGTTCTTC.

CDR3 DNA: TGCGCCAGCAGCCAAGGGGGGACAGTAGCCCACGAGCAGTACGTC. This gives the protein CASSQGGTVAHEQYV. The rearrangement links TRBV4-1 to TRBJ2-7, with TRBD1 matching 7 bases. This CDR3 is 15 amino acids long. The germline V gene encodes CDR1 MGHRA and CDR2 YSYEKL. The J segment lost 5 bases and the V segment lost 1 base, leaving 8 bases of the junction unmatched.

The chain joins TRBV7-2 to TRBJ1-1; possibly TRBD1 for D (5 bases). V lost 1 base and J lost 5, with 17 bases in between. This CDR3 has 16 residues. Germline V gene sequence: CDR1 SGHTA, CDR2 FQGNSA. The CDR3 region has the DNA TGTGCCAGCAGCTTAGTAAAGGGGTGGAAGTGGACTGAAGCTTTCTTT. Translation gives CASSLVKGWKWTEAFF.